Below, one T cell receptor (beta chain) is given with its context. The sample is drawn from a study of blood T cell repertoires in COVID-19. Study-level background: The samples span acute and convalescent COVID-19 from the United States, Italy and Spain.

As handled by the study authors: From reference gene primer amplification, estimates of nucleated cell counts were derived. Sequencing used immunoSEQ multiplex PCR; TCRdb keeps in-frame clones, though not all of them. Clonal size and the V and J genes are those of that table, whereas D and trimming came from the DNA. The data contain about 46,000 clones, about nine tenths of them singletons. The receptor was derived from a man aged 55 to 70 with active or convalescent COVID-19. Material for sequencing was peripheral blood.

CDR3 bases: TGTGCCAGCAGTGAATCCGGGACAGGGGCCTTCTATGGCTACACCTTC. It codes for CASSESGTGAFYGYTF. The V and J genes are TRBV6-4 and TRBJ1-2, with 10 bases matching TRBD1. In germline, CDR1 is MRHNA, CDR2 SNTAGT. CDR3 size: 16 residues. V lost 3 bases and J lost 4; bases outside the gene matches: 8.